What follows are 8 T cell receptor beta chains derived from one specimen sequenced in a study of blood T cell repertoires in COVID-19. Profiled with immunoSEQ multiplex PCR; TCRdb holds only in-frame clones, not every one. The table lists 100,000 to 120,000 clones, about 80% of them singletons. Input material: peripheral blood. These TCRs come from a woman aged 70-85 years with acute or convalescent COVID-19.

This sequence joins TRBV7-8 and TRBJ2-7; D may be TRBD1 (6 bases). The CDR3 runs 14 residues. Germline V gene sequence: CDR1 SGHVS, CDR2 FQNEAQ. Trimming took 4 bases from V and 0 from J, leaving 10 bases between them. For the CDR3, the DNA is TGTGCCAGCAGCTCGCGGACAGCCTCCTACGAGCAGTACTTC. It codes for CASSSRTASYEQYF.

This chain connects TRBV29-1 to TRBJ1-1, with a possible D match to TRBD1 (6 bases). Germline CDR1 and CDR2: SQVTM and ANQGSEA. The CDR3 covers 14 residues. Trimming removed 2 bases at V and 1 base at J, with 11 bases between. In nucleotides, the CDR3 is TGCAGCGTTGAAAGGGGGAGCGGGAACACTGAAGCTTTCTTT. Residues: CSVERGSGNTEAFF. The full variable domain, rest sourced from reference TRBV29-1 and TRBJ1-1, is SAVISQKPSRDICQRGTSLTIQCQVDSQVTMMFWYRQQPGQSLTLIATANQGSEATYESGFVIDKFPISRPNLTFSTLTVSNMSPEDSSIYLCSVERGSGNTEAFFGQGTRLTVV.

This clone was counted once. The gene calls are TRBV4-1 and TRBJ1-5, with 7 positions matching TRBD1. The CDR3 length is 19 residues. Germline trimming cut 0 bases from V and 0 bases from J; bases unmatched to any gene: 11. Germline CDR1 is MGHRA and CDR2 is YSYEKL. In nucleotides, the CDR3 is TGCGCCAGCAGCCAAGAATTTTCCGGGACAGTGACTAGCAATCAGCCCCAGCATTTT. It codes for CASSQEFSGTVTSNQPQHF.

In this sample, this clone turned up once. The V call is TRBV7-2, the J call TRBJ1-1; 7 bases are shared with TRBD1. Germline V gene sequence: CDR1 SGHTA, CDR2 FQGNSA. V was pared by 5 bases and J by 0 bases, with 3 bases of the junction left unmatched. This CDR3 is built from 14 residues. CDR3 bases: TGTGCCAGCAGCATGGGACAGTTGAACACTGAAGCTTTCTTT. It yields the protein CASSMGQLNTEAFF.

The V call is TRBV5-1, the J call TRBJ1-2, with a weak D call TRBD1 (5 bases). The CDR3 has 15 residues. The V and J ends lost 1 base and 0 bases respectively, with 10 bases between them. The germline V gene has CDR1 SGHRS and CDR2 YFSETQ. Here the CDR3 DNA reads TGCGCCAGCAGCTTGTCTGCAGGGCCTAACTATGGCTACACCTTC. Translation: CASSLSAGPNYGYTF.

Written as DNA, the CDR3 is TGTGCCAGCTCACCTGTACTTTTCTCCTACAATGAGCAGTTCTTC. Translated: CASSPVLFSYNEQFF. The V call is TRBV18, the J call TRBJ2-1; D is ambiguous. Trimming pared 3 bases from V and 0 bases from J, leaving 9 bases between. This CDR3 region has 15 residues. CDR1 is KGHSH, CDR2 LQKENI, per germline.

This chain uses TRBV6-5 with TRBJ2-3; 9 bases align to TRBD1. V lost 6 bases and J lost 4; bases outside the gene matches: 2. The CDR3 is 13 residues long. The germline CDR1 and CDR2 sequences are MNHEY and SVGAGI. CDR3 loop: CASRTGGADTQYF. CDR3 bases: TGTGCCAGCAGGACAGGGGGGGCAGATACGCAGTATTTT.

This chain connects TRBV19 to TRBJ1-4, with D unresolved. Trimming took 4 bases from V and 5 from J, leaving 14 bases between them. This CDR3 is built from 15 residues. Germline CDR1 reads LNHDA; CDR2 reads SQIVND (reference sequence). CDR3 nucleotide sequence: TGTGCCAGTAGTACCGGCGCAGGTGAAAATGAAAAACTGTTTTTT. Encoded protein: CASSTGAGENEKLFF.